These 27 T cell receptor beta chains share one sample of origin, sequenced in a study of OX40 agonist ivuxolimab in advanced cancers. Profiling relied on immunoSEQ multiplex PCR, and the TCRdb table lists in-frame clones only, not all of them. The sample lists 90,000 or so clones; approximately 92% were seen once. Here the sequenced sample was CD4+ or CD8+ T cells sorted from blood, taken in a trial of the OX40 agonist ivuxolimab. The receptors originated from an adult with an advanced solid tumor such as melanoma, head and neck, liver or kidney cancer.

The rearrangement links TRBV27 to TRBJ2-3, with D possibly TRBD2 on 6 matching bases. Germline V gene data show CDR1 as MNHEY and CDR2 as SMNVEV (reference sequence). V lost 6 bases and J 5 bases, leaving 15 bases between the germline ends. The CDR3 consists of 14 residues. For the CDR3, the DNA is TGTGCCAGCAGCCGGGAGAGGTTGCGAGATACGCAGTATTTT. It specifies CASSRERLRDTQYF.

This chain joins TRBV7-9 and TRBJ2-6; 7 bases are a match to TRBD1. CDR3 length: 16 residues. J lost 2 bases, V lost 4 bases, and 5 bases had no gene match. Germline V CDR1 and CDR2: SEHNR, FQNEAQ (reference sequence). The CDR3 sequence is CASSWTTGAGANVLTF. The CDR3 nucleotides read TGTGCCAGCAGCTGGACAACAGGGGCTGGGGCCAACGTCCTGACTTTC.

The genes are TRBV11-3 and TRBJ2-7, with 11 nucleotides matching TRBD1. The CDR3 runs to 16 residues. V trimming: 1 base; J trimming: 2 bases; junction bases outside the gene matches: 4. Germline loops: CDR1 SGHNT, CDR2 YENEEA. In DNA, the CDR3 is TGTGCCAGCAGCTTAGGACCGGGACAGGGGGCCTACGAGCAGTACTTC. Residues: CASSLGPGQGAYEQYF.

A word on this clone: Other DNA sequences in the same sample also yield this CDR3. The chain joins TRBV27 to TRBJ2-1; no reliable D call. V was pared by 1 base and J by 7 bases, with 5 bases between. The CDR3 is 12 residues long. Germline CDR1 and CDR2: MNHEY and SMNVEV (reference sequence). The CDR3 DNA is TGTGCCAGCAGTTTATTAGGGAATGAGCAGTTCTTC. As protein: CASSLLGNEQFF.

The rearrangement links TRBV4-1 to TRBJ2-7; D ambiguous. CDR1 is MGHRA, CDR2 YSYEKL, per germline. V was trimmed by 1 base and J by 0 bases, leaving 7 bases between them. The CDR3 is made up of 14 amino acids. The CDR3 DNA reads TGCGCCAGCAGCCAAGTCGTTTCCTCCTACGAGCAGTACTTC. Translated: CASSQVVSSYEQYF.

This CDR3 is CASRERIRGGEQYF. The CDR3 nucleotides read TGTGCCAGCAGAGAAAGGATACGAGGGGGAGAGCAGTACTTC. This chain connects TRBV7-9 to TRBJ2-7; D possibly corresponds to TRBD1 (6 bases). The CDR3 totals 14 residues. Germline V CDR1 and CDR2: SEHNR, FQNEAQ (reference sequence). Trimming left V 6 bases short and J 7 bases short, with 19 bases between. Based on the CDR3 plus reference TRBV7-9 and TRBJ2-7, the full variable domain is DTGVSQNPRHKITKRGQNVTFRCDPISEHNRLYWYRQTLGQGPEFLTYFQNEAQLEKSRLLSDRFSAERPKGSFSTLEIQRTEQGDSAMYLCASRERIRGGEQYFGPGTRLTVT.

The chain joins TRBV30 to TRBJ2-4; a weak D match, TRBD2 (6 bases). The CDR3 sequence is 14 residues long. Trimming stripped 0 bases from V and 4 bases from J, with 10 bases between. CDR1 GTSNPN and CDR2 SVGIG come from the germline V gene (reference sequence). The CDR3 reads CAWSVGSGKNIQYF. CDR3 in DNA: TGTGCCTGGAGTGTGGGAAGCGGGAAAAACATTCAGTACTTC.

This chain links TRBV27 with TRBJ2-3; weak D call: TRBD1 (5 bases). CDR3 size: 15 residues. V lost 2 bases and J 1 base, leaving 10 bases between the germline ends. In germline, CDR1 is MNHEY, CDR2 SMNVEV (reference sequence). The CDR3 nucleotides read TGTGCCAGCAGTTTAACAGGACCACGCACAGATACGCAGTATTTT. The encoded protein is CASSLTGPRTDTQYF.

This clone was seen once. The chain recombines TRBV13 with TRBJ2-1; D might be TRBD2 (5 bases). The CDR3 runs 17 residues. Germline CDR1 is PRHDT and CDR2 is FYEKMQ (reference sequence). V was pared by 1 base and J by 4 bases, with 17 bases between. This chain's CDR3 is CASSLEVLEVGYNEQFF. The DNA of the CDR3 is TGTGCCAGCAGCTTAGAGGTACTAGAAGTGGGGTACAATGAGCAGTTCTTC.

The table lists this clone with a count of one. This chain connects TRBV10-3 to TRBJ1-6; D might be TRBD1 (5 bases). Germline V gene data show CDR1 as ENHRY and CDR2 as SYGVKD. This CDR3 spans 13 amino acids. The ends were cut back, 2 bases at V and 10 bases at J, with 9 bases in the middle. Here the CDR3 reads CAISEGGNSPLHF. The CDR3 DNA follows: TGTGCCATCAGTGAGGGGGGGAACTCACCCCTCCACTTT.

This clone was picked up one time. This chain joins TRBV6-5 and TRBJ1-1, with D possibly TRBD1 on 6 matching bases. Trimming removed 2 bases from V and 10 bases from J, with 8 bases in between. CDR3 length: 11 residues. Germline CDR1 is MNHEY and CDR2 is SVGAGI. CDR3 sequence (DNA): TGTGCCAGCAGTTACGGCAGGGGAGCTTTCTTT. This gives the protein CASSYGRGAFF.

This clone showed up just a few times. The chain joins TRBV9 to TRBJ1-1; tentative D call: TRBD1 (5 bases). This CDR3 has 14 residues. V lost 3 bases and J 2 bases, leaving 11 bases between the germline ends. The germline gives CDR1 SGDLS, CDR2 YYNGEE. The CDR3 region has the DNA TGTGCCAGCAGCGCGGGGACTGTTAACACTGAAGCTTTCTTT. This sequence encodes CASSAGTVNTEAFF. The whole variable domain, filled in from reference TRBV9 and TRBJ1-1, reads DSGVTQTPKHLITATGQRVTLRCSPRSGDLSVYWYQQSLDQGLQFLIQYYNGEERAKGNILERFSAQQFPDLHSELNLSSLELGDSALYFCASSAGTVNTEAFFGQGTRLTVV.

This rearrangement joins TRBV19 to TRBJ1-1; 7 bases are a match to TRBD1. V lost 3 bases and J lost 3; bases outside the gene matches: 7. The CDR3 runs 15 residues. Germline CDR1 LNHDA, CDR2 SQIVND (reference sequence). CDR3 region: CASSMGDSSYTEAFF. The CDR3 nucleotides read TGTGCCAGTAGTATGGGGGACAGTAGTTACACTGAAGCTTTCTTT.

The chain has TRBV6-1 and TRBJ1-6; TRBD1 is a possible D gene (5 bases). Germline V gives CDR1 MNHNS, CDR2 SASEGT. The V end lost 1 base, the J end lost 6 bases, and 13 bases lay between the germline ends. The CDR3 runs 16 residues. CDR3 in DNA: TGTGCCAGCAGTGAAGTTTACAGGAGGGGTAATTCACCCCTCCACTTT. This codes for CASSEVYRRGNSPLHF.

This chain connects TRBV4-1 to TRBJ1-4; unclear D gene. The ends were cut back, 2 bases at V and 6 bases at J, with 10 bases in the middle. This CDR3 spans 14 amino acids. Looked up from germline, CDR1 is MGHRA and CDR2 is YSYEKL. DNA for the CDR3: TGCGCCAGCAGCCAACGGGAAGCGGATGAAAAACTGTTTTTT. It translates to CASSQREADEKLFF.

This chain connects TRBV10-1 to TRBJ2-1; 11 nucleotides align to TRBD1. CDR1 is WNHNN, CDR2 SYGVQD, per germline (reference sequence). This CDR3 has 15 residues. With 5 bases clipped from V and 5 bases from J, the junction kept 5 bases outside the gene matches. For the CDR3, the DNA is TGCGCCAGCAGTAAGGACAGGGGGCACAACAATGAGCAGTTCTTC. Protein product: CASSKDRGHNNEQFF.

This sequence joins TRBV29-1 and TRBJ2-5; 10 bases line up with TRBD2. Germline V gives CDR1 SQVTM, CDR2 ANQGSEA. The CDR3 loop spans 16 amino acids. V was pared by 5 bases and J by 5 bases, with 14 bases of the junction left unmatched. This CDR3 reads CSVQGSAGGPWETQYF. In nucleotides, the CDR3 is TGCAGCGTTCAAGGGTCAGCGGGAGGGCCCTGGGAGACCCAGTACTTC.

The J gene is TRBJ1-1, the V gene TRBV2; D gene uncertain. Germline V lookup: CDR1 SNHLY, CDR2 FYNNEI. This CDR3 region has 10 residues. V lost 8 bases and J lost 7, with 8 bases in between. This chain's CDR3 is CASGPYEAFF. CDR3 nucleotides: TGTGCCAGCGGACCATATGAAGCTTTCTTT.

The gene calls are TRBV5-4 and TRBJ2-1; TRBD2 might be the D (5 bases). Trimming removed 1 base at V and 5 bases at J, with 16 bases between. Germline CDR1 reads SGHNT; CDR2 reads YYREEE (reference sequence). The CDR3 is 16 amino acids. CDR3 region: CASSLWGFSENNEQFF. CDR3 sequence (DNA): TGTGCCAGCAGCTTGTGGGGTTTTAGCGAGAACAATGAGCAGTTCTTC. Drawing the rest from reference TRBV5-4 and TRBJ2-1, the complete variable domain is ETGVTQSPTHLIKTRGQQVTLRCSSQSGHNTVSWYQQALGQGPQFIFQYYREEENGRGNFPPRFSGLQFPNYSSELNVNALELDDSALYLCASSLWGFSENNEQFFGPGTRLTVL.

V and J are TRBV19 and TRBJ1-5; TRBD1 agrees at 9 bases. The V and J ends lost 7 bases and 9 bases, in that order; junction bases with no gene match: 16. CDR3 length: 16 amino acids. Germline CDR1 is LNHDA and CDR2 is SQIVND (reference sequence). The CDR3 is CASMGLQGAPLLPQHF. The CDR3 coding sequence is TGTGCCAGTATGGGCCTACAGGGGGCCCCCTTGCTGCCCCAGCATTTT.

This clone was seen a handful of times. V gene TRBV7-9 combines with J gene TRBJ1-1, with D uncertain. CDR3 length equals 12 residues. Per germline, CDR1 SEHNR and CDR2 FQNEAQ (reference sequence). Between the trimmed V and J ends, which lost 2 bases and 5 bases, there was a span of 6 bases. This chain's CDR3 is CASSLIRTEAFF. The CDR3 DNA sequence: TGTGCCAGCAGCTTAATTCGGACTGAAGCTTTCTTT.

The chain carries TRBV5-1 and TRBJ2-1; 7 bases map to TRBD1. V was pared by 3 bases and J by 4 bases, with 7 bases of the junction left unmatched. Germline V gene lookup returns CDR1 SGHRS and CDR2 YFSETQ. CDR3 length: 15 residues. The CDR3: CASSSTGTDYNEQFF. As DNA, the CDR3 is TGCGCCAGCAGCTCTACCGGGACAGATTACAATGAGCAGTTCTTC.

This chain links TRBV10-3 with TRBJ2-1; D could derive from TRBD1 or TRBD2 (5 bases each). CDR3 length: 15 amino acids. With 2 bases removed from V and 4 bases from J, the gap between germline ends came to 12 bases. CDR1 and CDR2 from the germline V gene are ENHRY and SYGVKD. CDR3 coding DNA: TGTGCCATCAGTGAGGGTCAGGGAGCTTACAATGAGCAGTTCTTC. Encoded protein: CAISEGQGAYNEQFF.

The chain has TRBV5-4 and TRBJ2-1; 9 nucleotides match TRBD2. The germline CDR1 and CDR2 sequences are SGHNT and YYREEE (reference sequence). This CDR3 region has 16 residues. V lost 4 bases, J lost 2 bases, and 7 bases stayed unmatched. This CDR3 reads CASSPRLAEPYNEQFF. In nucleotides, the CDR3 is TGTGCCAGCAGCCCTCGACTAGCGGAGCCCTACAATGAGCAGTTCTTC.

The rearrangement uses TRBV6-5 and TRBJ2-1, with a tentative D call TRBD2 (5 bases). The CDR3 consists of 13 residues. From germline, CDR1 is MNHEY and CDR2 SVGAGI. V lost 5 bases, J lost 5 bases, and 10 bases lay in between. CDR3 residues: CASSRSEDNEQFF. CDR3 DNA sequence: TGTGCCAGCAGTCGTAGCGAAGACAATGAGCAGTTCTTC.

The chain employs TRBV4-1 and TRBJ2-7; 7 bases align to TRBD2. Germline values: CDR1 MGHRA, CDR2 YSYEKL. The CDR3 runs to 15 residues. The V segment lost 0 bases and the J segment 0 bases; nucleotides outside the gene matches: 2. The DNA of the CDR3 is TGCGCCAGCAGCCAAGAGGGGGGGAGCTCCTACGAGCAGTACTTC. Amino acids: CASSQEGGSSYEQYF.

The V and J genes are TRBV7-9 and TRBJ2-1, with D possibly being TRBD2 (6 bases). The CDR3 totals 14 residues. Trimming removed 2 bases from V and 8 bases from J, with 13 bases in between. From germline, CDR1 is SEHNR and CDR2 FQNEAQ (reference sequence). The CDR3 DNA reads TGTGCCAGCAGCTTACTAGCGTTAGAGGATGAGCAGTTCTTC. Its translation is CASSLLALEDEQFF.